These 25 T cell receptor beta chains came from one sample sequenced in a study of a mutant IDH1 vaccine in newly diagnosed glioma. The method was immunoSEQ multiplex PCR; TCRdb's version includes in-frame clones alone and lacks a portion of them. The table has tens of thousands of clones, 86% seen once. Specified time point: week 35, safety follow-up. Doses comprised 300 ug of mutant IDH1 20-mer peptide each, plus topical imiquimod. No antigens are known for them. This specimen was PBMCs, taken from a glioma patient whose treatment included an IDH1 peptide vaccine. The receptors here all came from a man aged 35-49 years with glioma.

This chain's CDR3 is CASSLRGVADTQYF. CDR3 DNA: TGTGCCAGCAGCTTAAGAGGGGTGGCAGATACGCAGTATTTT. The rearrangement joins TRBV7-9 to TRBJ2-3; D could derive from TRBD1 or TRBD2 (5 bases each). This CDR3 is 14 amino acids long. Germline loops: CDR1 SEHNR, CDR2 FQNEAQ (reference sequence). V was cut by 2 bases and J by 4 bases, with 10 bases left in between.

The chain is built from TRBV6-5 and TRBJ1-5; the D is unclear. V lost 10 bases and J 2 bases, leaving 12 bases between the germline ends. Germline assignment: CDR1 MNHEY and CDR2 SVGAGI. The CDR3 extends over 13 amino acids. DNA for the CDR3: TGTGCCATAGTCCGCCGGGGCAATCAGCCCCAGCATTTT. This sequence encodes CAIVRRGNQPQHF.

The chain joins TRBV6-5 to TRBJ1-1; D uncertain. Germline V gene sequence: CDR1 MNHEY, CDR2 SVGAGI. Trimming took off 0 bases at V and 10 bases at J, with 18 bases between the two ends. The CDR3 contains 15 residues. CDR3 DNA sequence: TGTGCCAGCAGTTACTCGACGGTGGCGCCAACGGTAGCTTTCTTT. It is translated as CASSYSTVAPTVAFF.

The rearrangement links TRBV5-4 to TRBJ2-3; D not resolved. The V gene's germline CDR1 is SGHNT and CDR2 YYREEE (reference sequence). Trimming stripped 4 bases from V and 1 base from J, with 10 bases between. The CDR3 is made up of 14 amino acids. The CDR3 loop is CASSGKDGTDTQYF. CDR3 DNA sequence: TGTGCCAGCAGCGGGAAGGACGGCACAGATACGCAGTATTTT.

The chain joins TRBV19 to TRBJ2-6; D is ambiguous. The CDR3 consists of 15 residues. V was trimmed by 1 base and J by 2 bases, leaving 6 bases between them. Germline CDR1 reads LNHDA; CDR2 reads SQIVND (reference sequence). The CDR3 protein is CASSIGGPGANVLTF. For the CDR3, the DNA is TGTGCCAGTAGTATAGGAGGCCCTGGGGCCAACGTCCTGACTTTC.

The gene calls are TRBV27 and TRBJ2-6, with D perhaps matching TRBD2 (5 bases). The CDR3 consists of 15 residues. The V gene lost 5 bases and the J gene lost 4 bases, with 12 bases spanning the gap. CDR1 and CDR2 (germline): MNHEY, SMNVEV (reference sequence). In nucleotides, the CDR3 is TGTGCCAGCAGTATCCTCTCGGGAGGGGCCAACGTCCTGACTTTC. It translates to CASSILSGGANVLTF.

The V and J genes are TRBV25-1 and TRBJ2-1, with 11 bases matching TRBD2. Germline CDR1 and CDR2: MGHDK and SYGVNS. CDR3 length equals 14 residues. Losses at the gene ends were 6 bases for V and 6 bases for J; bases not matched to a gene: 4. The CDR3 region is CASRGLAAFNEQFF. CDR3 DNA sequence: TGTGCCAGCAGGGGACTAGCGGCTTTCAATGAGCAGTTCTTC.

V is TRBV6-4 and J is TRBJ1-5; 7 nucleotides align to TRBD1. The germline V gene has CDR1 MRHNA and CDR2 SNTAGT. With 6 bases clipped from V and 7 bases from J, the junction kept 12 bases outside the gene matches. This CDR3 has 15 amino acids. CDR3 nucleotides: TGTGCCAGCAGCGCCGGGACAGTTTTAAGGCAGCCCCAGCATTTT. Translating it yields CASSAGTVLRQPQHF.

This rearrangement joins TRBV6-4 to TRBJ2-6, with a tentative D call TRBD2 (5 bases). Germline CDR1 and CDR2: MRHNA and SNTAGT. The V end was cut by 8 bases, the J end by 0 bases, with 8 bases between. The CDR3 covers 14 residues. CDR3 DNA sequence: TGTGCCAGCGGTCGGGGCTCTGGGGCCAACGTCCTGACTTTC. Translated: CASGRGSGANVLTF.

The chain uses TRBV4-2 and TRBJ2-5; 14 nucleotides agree with TRBD2. The length of the CDR3 is 18 residues. Germline V CDR1 and CDR2: LGHNA, YNFKEQ. V trimming: 0 bases; J trimming: 5 bases; junction bases outside the gene matches: 8. The CDR3 is CASSQDGLAGGWYETQYF. CDR3 bases: TGTGCCAGCAGCCAAGACGGACTAGCGGGAGGTTGGTATGAGACCCAGTACTTC.

CDR3 loop: CASRAAEGIEAFF. Here the CDR3 DNA reads TGTGCCAGCAGAGCCGCCGAGGGCATTGAAGCTTTCTTT. This rearrangement joins TRBV13 to TRBJ1-1; D not certain. The V end lost 6 bases, the J end lost 7 bases, and 15 bases lay between the germline ends. The germline CDR1 and CDR2 sequences are PRHDT and FYEKMQ (reference sequence). The CDR3 totals 13 residues.

The gene calls are TRBV5-8 and TRBJ1-4, with TRBD1 matching 8 bases. This CDR3 has 13 residues. The germline CDR1 and CDR2 sequences are SGHTS and YDEGEE. V was pared by 4 bases and J by 11 bases, with 7 bases of the junction left unmatched. The CDR3 DNA follows: TGTGCCAGCAGCAGGGAGAGGACAGGGAAACTGTTTTTT. The encoded protein is CASSRERTGKLFF.

This clone was detected once. The CDR3 nucleotides are TGTGCCAGCAACCCCGACGGAACCGGAGAGACCCAGTACTTC. Translated, it gives CASNPDGTGETQYF. The chain joins TRBV27 to TRBJ2-5; D remains unclear. The V end lost 7 bases, the J end lost 4 bases, and 16 bases lay between the germline ends. The germline CDR1 and CDR2 sequences are MNHEY and SMNVEV (reference sequence). The length of the CDR3 is 14 residues.

V gene TRBV7-8 combines with J gene TRBJ1-1; the match to TRBD1 covers 7 bases. Germline CDR1 SGHVS, CDR2 FQNEAQ. V dropped 3 bases and J dropped 5; count of bases not matched to a gene: 9. The CDR3 sequence is 15 residues long. The CDR3 nucleotides read TGTGCCAGCAGCTTTTTTTCGACAGGGATTACTGAAGCTTTCTTT. As protein: CASSFFSTGITEAFF.

J is TRBJ1-5 and V is TRBV10-1; TRBD1 might be the D (6 bases). CDR3 length: 16 amino acids. Trimming shortened V by 0 bases and J by 7 bases, and 16 bases separated the two germline ends. Germline assignment: CDR1 WNHNN and CDR2 SYGVQD (reference sequence). In DNA, the CDR3 is TGCGCCAGCAGTGAGTCGCTTACAGGGAATGTCCAGCCCCAGCATTTT. Its translation is CASSESLTGNVQPQHF.

The gene calls are TRBV6-4 and TRBJ2-3, with 8 bases lining up with TRBD2. This CDR3 has 14 residues. Trimming removed 2 bases from V and 6 bases from J; junction bases left unmatched: 4. Germline-derived CDR1 and CDR2 are MRHNA and SNTAGT. In nucleotides, the CDR3 is TGTGCCAGCAGTGACCTAGCGGGCGGGGATACGCAGTATTTT. Its translation is CASSDLAGGDTQYF.

V and J are TRBV19 and TRBJ2-7; a weak D match, TRBD2 (5 bases). The CDR3 sequence is 15 residues long. V was clipped by 5 bases and J by 3 bases, with 17 bases between them. The V gene's germline CDR1 is LNHDA and CDR2 SQIVND (reference sequence). This CDR3 reads CASSSASGGNYEQYF. For the CDR3, the DNA is TGTGCCAGTAGTTCGGCGAGCGGAGGAAACTACGAGCAGTACTTC.

The chain combines TRBV3-1 (or the pseudogene TRBV3-2) with TRBJ1-1; no clear D gene. From germline, CDR1 is LGHDT and CDR2 YNNKEL (reference sequence). The CDR3 is 8 residues long. The CDR3 nucleotides read TGTGAGAGCACTGAAGCTTTCTTT. Its protein is CESTEAFF.

This clone was counted a few times. The same CDR3 arises from other DNA sequences in this sample as well. CDR3 sequence: CASSLVVQPYEQYF. For the CDR3, the DNA is TGCGCCAGCAGCTTGGTTGTACAGCCCTACGAGCAGTACTTC. J is TRBJ2-7 and V is TRBV5-1; D uncertain. The length of the CDR3 is 14 residues. Germline CDR1 is SGHRS and CDR2 is YFSETQ. V shed 0 bases and J shed 2 bases, with 9 bases lying between them.

The CDR3 DNA reads as TGTGCCAGCAGCATCGACAGGGGAATCGACGAGCAGTACTTC. The encoded protein is CASSIDRGIDEQYF. This rearrangement joins TRBV5-4 to TRBJ2-7; TRBD1 matches 8 bases. The germline CDR1 and CDR2 sequences are SGHNT and YYREEE (reference sequence). V gave up 4 bases and J gave up 5 bases; unmatched junction bases: 8. The CDR3 loop spans 14 amino acids.

The CDR3 nucleotides read TGCGCCAGCAGCCGGGGCGCTAGTCAAGGCCGGGAGACCCAGTACTTC. Translated: CASSRGASQGRETQYF. The chain combines TRBV4-1 with TRBJ2-5, with TRBD1 as a possible D gene (5 bases). Germline loops: CDR1 MGHRA, CDR2 YSYEKL. Trimming took off 4 bases at V and 5 bases at J, with 20 bases between the two ends. The length of the CDR3 is 16 residues.

The chain uses TRBV19 and TRBJ1-4, with TRBD1 matching 9 bases. From germline, CDR1 is LNHDA and CDR2 SQIVND (reference sequence). Trimming at V came to 9 bases and at J to 5 bases, leaving 10 bases not matched to a gene. The CDR3 extends over 15 amino acids. The CDR3 protein is CASKNSGTGNEKLFF. DNA for the CDR3: TGTGCCAGCAAAAACTCCGGGACAGGGAATGAAAAACTGTTTTTT.

The chain uses TRBV5-4 and TRBJ1-3; D is unresolved. The CDR3 extends over 15 amino acids. The germline V gene has CDR1 SGHNT and CDR2 YYREEE (reference sequence). The ends were cut back, 4 bases at V and 4 bases at J, with 15 bases in the middle. The CDR3 sequence is CASSPAGVNGNTIYF. The CDR3 nucleotides are TGTGCCAGCAGCCCGGCCGGGGTAAACGGAAACACCATATATTTT.

The chain couples TRBV15 to TRBJ2-5; 9 bases match TRBD1. The CDR3 is made up of 18 amino acids. The germline V gene has CDR1 LNHNV and CDR2 YYDKDF (reference sequence). With 3 bases clipped from V and 4 bases from J, the junction kept 15 bases outside the gene matches. CDR3 amino acids: CATSRDRNRGRATETQYF. The CDR3 DNA reads as TGTGCCACCAGCAGGGACCGAAACAGGGGGCGAGCAACAGAGACCCAGTACTTC.

J is TRBJ1-5 and V is TRBV5-1; TRBD1 matches at 8 bases. From germline, CDR1 is SGHRS and CDR2 YFSETQ. The CDR3 has 16 amino acids. J gave up 7 bases and V 0 bases, and 9 bases lay outside the gene matches. The CDR3 here is CASSLGAQTGDQPQHF. Here the CDR3 DNA reads TGCGCCAGCAGCTTGGGGGCCCAGACAGGGGACCAGCCCCAGCATTTT.